The 18 T cell receptor beta chains listed next were all sequenced from one sample in a study of PD-1 blockade in classical Hodgkin lymphoma. Clones were sequenced by immunoSEQ multiplex PCR, and TCRdb holds only the in-frame ones, with some missing. Of under 30,000 clones in the sample, 70% to 90% were seen once. Time point noted: cycle 4 day 1 (C4D1), after less than seven weeks of nivolumab. Each of the patients experienced relapse following autologous stem cell transplantation, and their brentuximab vedotin exposure differed. Magnetic negative selection of thawed PBMCs was the method by which CD4+ T cells were purified. The sequencing used CD4+ T cells from blood, collected before the fourth cycle of nivolumab. The source of these receptors is a human donor with classical Hodgkin lymphoma.

V gene TRBV5-1 combines with J gene TRBJ2-7; 8 positions match TRBD1. CDR1 and CDR2 (germline): SGHRS, YFSETQ. The CDR3 is made up of 14 amino acids. V was pared by 5 bases and J by 5 bases, with 9 bases of the junction left unmatched. CDR3 sequence (DNA): TGCGCCAGCAGACCAGACAGGGGAAACAACGAGCAGTACTTC. It is translated as CASRPDRGNNEQYF.

The rearrangement uses TRBV5-1 and TRBJ1-2, with a possible D match to TRBD1 (6 bases). CDR3 length equals 14 residues. Trimming left V 7 bases short and J 3 bases short, with 16 bases between. Germline V gene data show CDR1 as SGHRS and CDR2 as YFSETQ. Written as DNA, the CDR3 is TGCGCCAGCGGGTCACAGGGCGATTACTATGGCTACACCTTC. Translated, it gives CASGSQGDYYGYTF.

The V call is TRBV9, the J call TRBJ2-2; D might be TRBD1 (5 bases). The CDR3 is 15 amino acids. Trimming shortened V by 0 bases and J by 1 base, and 7 bases separated the two germline ends. The germline CDR1 and CDR2 sequences are SGDLS and YYNGEE. Written as DNA, the CDR3 is TGTGCCAGCAGCGTAGCACAGGTGAACACCGGGGAGCTGTTTTTT. Translating it yields CASSVAQVNTGELFF.

The rearrangement uses TRBV2 and TRBJ2-6; a possible D gene is TRBD1 (5 bases). Trimming shortened V by 7 bases and J by 0 bases, and 16 bases separated the two germline ends. The CDR3 is 17 residues long. Germline V CDR1 and CDR2: SNHLY, FYNNEI. The CDR3 DNA reads as TGTGCCAGCATCACCAAGGGGTCCCCCTCTGGGGCCAACGTCCTGACTTTC. The encoded protein is CASITKGSPSGANVLTF.

This chain links TRBV28 with TRBJ2-7; D possibly matches TRBD1 or TRBD2 (5 bases each). Looked up from germline, CDR1 is MDHEN and CDR2 is SYDVKM. The ends were cut back, 2 bases at V and 2 bases at J, with 10 bases in the middle. This CDR3 spans 14 amino acids. This CDR3 is CASSLTGQAYEQYF. CDR3 nucleotides: TGTGCCAGCAGTTTAACGGGGCAGGCCTACGAGCAGTACTTC.

The J gene is TRBJ2-7, the V gene TRBV4-1, with TRBD1 matching 7 bases. Germline CDR1 reads MGHRA; CDR2 reads YSYEKL. The J segment lost 3 bases and the V segment lost 0 bases, leaving 11 bases of the junction unmatched. The CDR3 is made up of 17 amino acids. The CDR3 loop is CASSQEAWRQGDYEQYF. CDR3 DNA sequence: TGCGCCAGCAGCCAAGAAGCCTGGAGACAGGGAGACTACGAGCAGTACTTC.

This chain joins TRBV2 and TRBJ1-5; perhaps TRBD1 as D (6 bases). In germline, CDR1 is SNHLY, CDR2 FYNNEI. Between the trimmed V and J ends, which lost 6 bases and 1 base, there was a span of 13 bases. CDR3 length: 15 residues. The CDR3: CASRAGEPSNQPQHF. The CDR3 region has the DNA TGTGCCAGCAGGGCAGGGGAACCGAGCAATCAGCCCCAGCATTTT.

The chain uses TRBV5-8 and TRBJ2-1, with a tentative D call TRBD1 (6 bases). V gave up 1 base and J gave up 10 bases, with 18 bases separating them. From germline, CDR1 is SGHTS and CDR2 YDEGEE. The CDR3 consists of 15 residues. The CDR3 nucleotides read TGTGCCAGCAGCTTGACAGGGTATGGGGATCAGGAGCAGTTCTTC. It yields the protein CASSLTGYGDQEQFF.

The V and J genes are TRBV4-2 and TRBJ2-5; 10 nucleotides align to TRBD2. This CDR3 contains 15 residues. Unmatched junction bases numbered 2, after V lost 0 bases and J lost 4 bases. Per the germline V gene, CDR1 is LGHNA and CDR2 is YNFKEQ. Written as DNA, the CDR3 is TGTGCCAGCAGCCAAGATCCTAGCGGGAGAGAGACCCAGTACTTC. Translation gives CASSQDPSGRETQYF.

This chain joins TRBV28 and TRBJ2-7; D not resolved. Trimming took 6 bases from V and 0 from J, leaving 21 bases between them. Germline CDR1 MDHEN, CDR2 SYDVKM. The CDR3 loop spans 17 amino acids. The CDR3 protein is CASRNLLIGSSSYEQYF. DNA for the CDR3: TGTGCCAGCAGAAACTTACTCATCGGATCGAGCTCCTACGAGCAGTACTTC.

The chain employs TRBV4-1 and TRBJ2-3; no clear D gene. Germline V lookup: CDR1 MGHRA, CDR2 YSYEKL. V shed 4 bases and J shed 0 bases, with 5 bases lying between them. This CDR3 has 13 amino acids. CDR3 sequence (DNA): TGCGCCAGCAGCCCGGGTAGCACAGATACGCAGTATTTT. This translates into CASSPGSTDTQYF.

This chain connects TRBV2 to TRBJ2-1; perhaps TRBD2 as D (6 bases). The germline V gene has CDR1 SNHLY and CDR2 FYNNEI. The CDR3 contains 15 residues. The V end lost 4 bases, the J end lost 4 bases, and 14 bases lay between the germline ends. The CDR3 bases are TGTGCCAGCAGTGGAGGGCGGGGCCAATACAATGAGCAGTTCTTC. Its protein product is CASSGGRGQYNEQFF. Full variable domain (outside the CDR3, taken from reference TRBV2 and TRBJ2-1): EPEVTQTPSHQVTQMGQEVILRCVPISNHLYFYWYRQILGQKVEFLVSFYNNEISEKSEIFDDQFSVERPDGSNFTLKIRSTKLEDSAMYFCASSGGRGQYNEQFFGPGTRLTVL.

This clone has only a few counts. CDR3 sequence: CASSADRNTEAFF. The CDR3 DNA reads as TGTGCCAGCAGCGCAGACAGGAACACTGAAGCTTTCTTT. This chain links TRBV2 with TRBJ1-1; D is perhaps TRBD1 (5 bases). CDR3 length: 13 residues. Per the germline V gene, CDR1 is SNHLY and CDR2 is FYNNEI. V was trimmed by 6 bases and J by 1 base, leaving 9 bases between them.

This clone appeared a single time. The V and J genes are TRBV6-1 and TRBJ1-4, with 7 nucleotides matching TRBD1. Germline trimming cut 6 bases from V and 4 bases from J; bases unmatched to any gene: 5. CDR1 is MNHNS and CDR2 is SASEGT in the germline V gene. The CDR3 length is 14 residues. The CDR3 protein is CASRKGAGNEKLFF. The CDR3 coding sequence is TGTGCCAGCAGGAAGGGGGCGGGTAATGAAAAACTGTTTTTT.

The chain combines TRBV5-4 with TRBJ2-5; weak D call: TRBD2 (5 bases). The V end was cut by 1 base, the J end by 5 bases, with 6 bases between. The germline V gene has CDR1 SGHNT and CDR2 YYREEE (reference sequence). The CDR3 loop spans 12 amino acids. CDR3 sequence reads: CASSLPGETQYF. In DNA form, the CDR3 reads TGTGCCAGCAGCTTGCCGGGGGAGACCCAGTACTTC.

The rearrangement joins TRBV27 to TRBJ2-1; the match to TRBD1 covers 10 bases. Per germline, CDR1 MNHEY and CDR2 SMNVEV (reference sequence). This CDR3 region has 15 residues. V dropped 6 bases and J dropped 5; count of bases not matched to a gene: 7. The CDR3 reads CASSRGTGVDNEQFF. Here the CDR3 DNA reads TGTGCCAGCAGCCGGGGGACAGGGGTGGACAATGAGCAGTTCTTC.

This chain connects TRBV28 to TRBJ2-1; 15 bases are a match to TRBD2. The CDR3 spans 16 residues. CDR1 MDHEN and CDR2 SYDVKM come from the germline V gene. The J segment lost 8 bases and the V segment lost 6 bases, leaving 8 bases of the junction unmatched. The CDR3, as DNA: TGTGCCAGCAGCAGGACTAGCGGGGGGGCCGGTCATGAGCAGTTCTTC. Amino acid sequence: CASSRTSGGAGHEQFF.

The chain's CDR3 is CASSGQGNTEAFF. The CDR3 DNA reads TGTGCCAGCAGTGGGCAGGGGAACACTGAAGCTTTCTTT. The J gene is TRBJ1-1, the V gene TRBV2, with D possibly TRBD1 on 5 matching bases. CDR1 and CDR2 from the germline V gene are SNHLY and FYNNEI. The CDR3 has 13 amino acids. Trimming cost V 4 bases and J 1 base, with 7 bases left between them.